A single sample is the source of the 3 T cell receptor beta chains below, sequenced in a study of shared clonotypes between healthy human individuals. It was CD45RO-negative cells, positively selected for CCR7, that made up naive CD8 cells, with terminally differentiated effector memory CD45RA+ cells excluded. Sequencing used immunoSEQ multiplex PCR; TCRdb keeps in-frame clones, though not all of them. The sample includes about 2.1 million clones, just over 90% of them seen just once. The sequencing sample was made of naive CD8+ T cells from PBMCs. These receptors all come from a man between 18 and 29 years old in good health. Some clones in this sample may be carry-over from other donors' samples.

CDR3 DNA sequence: TGCGCCAGCAGCCATCGGACAGGGGGCCGCGAGACCCAGTACTTC. It yields the protein CASSHRTGGRETQYF. The chain recombines TRBV4-3 with TRBJ2-5; 11 nucleotides agree with TRBD1. The germline V gene encodes CDR1 LGHNA and CDR2 YSLEER. The CDR3 runs to 15 residues. With V trimmed by 3 bases and J by 5 bases, 5 bases remained unmatched.

The chain links TRBV11-2 to TRBJ2-7, with unresolved D. This CDR3 has 14 amino acids. The V end lost 1 base, the J end lost 0 bases, and 7 bases lay between the germline ends. Germline CDR1 SGHAT, CDR2 FQNNGV. The chain's CDR3 is CASSLGTTSYEQYF. The DNA for the CDR3 is TGTGCCAGCAGCTTAGGTACTACCTCCTACGAGCAGTACTTC.

The chain has TRBV5-4 and TRBJ1-2; D unresolved. The CDR3 runs to 12 residues. Germline V gene sequence: CDR1 SGHNT, CDR2 YYREEE (reference sequence). Trimming pared 2 bases from V and 7 bases from J, leaving 9 bases between. The chain's CDR3 is CASSFGESGYTF. CDR3 DNA sequence: TGTGCCAGCAGCTTCGGGGAGTCTGGCTACACCTTC.